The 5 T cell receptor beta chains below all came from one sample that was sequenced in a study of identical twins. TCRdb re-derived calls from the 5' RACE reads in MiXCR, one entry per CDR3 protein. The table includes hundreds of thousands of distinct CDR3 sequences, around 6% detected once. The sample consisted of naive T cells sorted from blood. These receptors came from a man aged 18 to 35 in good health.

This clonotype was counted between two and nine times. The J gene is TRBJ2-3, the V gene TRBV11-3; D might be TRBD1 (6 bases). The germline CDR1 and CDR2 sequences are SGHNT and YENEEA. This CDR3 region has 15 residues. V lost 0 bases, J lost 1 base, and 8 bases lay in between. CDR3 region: CASSLDTGRTDTQYF. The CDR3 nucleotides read TGTGCCAGCAGCTTAGATACAGGGCGCACAGATACGCAGTATTTT.

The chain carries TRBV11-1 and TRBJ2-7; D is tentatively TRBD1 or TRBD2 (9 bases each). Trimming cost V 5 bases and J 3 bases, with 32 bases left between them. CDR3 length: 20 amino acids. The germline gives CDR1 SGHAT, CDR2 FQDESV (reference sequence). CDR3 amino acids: CASSDPGQGLVSGGNYEQYF. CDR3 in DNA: TGTGCCAGCAGCGATCCGGGACAGGGTTTGGTTAGCGGGGGAAACTACGAGCAGTACTTC.

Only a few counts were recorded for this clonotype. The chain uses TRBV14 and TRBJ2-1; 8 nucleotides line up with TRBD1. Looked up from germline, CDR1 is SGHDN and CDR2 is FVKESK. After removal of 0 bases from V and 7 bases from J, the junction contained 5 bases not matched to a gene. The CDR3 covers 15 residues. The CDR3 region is CASSQDKDRVNEQFF. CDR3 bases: TGTGCCAGCAGCCAAGACAAGGACAGGGTAAATGAGCAGTTCTTC.

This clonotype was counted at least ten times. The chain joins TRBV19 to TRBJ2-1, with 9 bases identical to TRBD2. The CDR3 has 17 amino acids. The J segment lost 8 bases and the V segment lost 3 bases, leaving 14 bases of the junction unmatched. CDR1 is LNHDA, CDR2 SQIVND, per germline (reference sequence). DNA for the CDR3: TGTGCCAGTAGTATTAGGAGGAGAGCGGGAGGTGCTGATGAGCAGTTCTTC. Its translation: CASSIRRRAGGADEQFF.

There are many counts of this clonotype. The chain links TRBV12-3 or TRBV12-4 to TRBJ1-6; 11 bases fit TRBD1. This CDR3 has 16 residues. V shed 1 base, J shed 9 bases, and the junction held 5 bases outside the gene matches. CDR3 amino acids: CASSLGPGQGVSPLHF. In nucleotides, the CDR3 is TGTGCCAGCAGTTTAGGGCCGGGACAGGGGGTTTCACCCCTCCACTTT.